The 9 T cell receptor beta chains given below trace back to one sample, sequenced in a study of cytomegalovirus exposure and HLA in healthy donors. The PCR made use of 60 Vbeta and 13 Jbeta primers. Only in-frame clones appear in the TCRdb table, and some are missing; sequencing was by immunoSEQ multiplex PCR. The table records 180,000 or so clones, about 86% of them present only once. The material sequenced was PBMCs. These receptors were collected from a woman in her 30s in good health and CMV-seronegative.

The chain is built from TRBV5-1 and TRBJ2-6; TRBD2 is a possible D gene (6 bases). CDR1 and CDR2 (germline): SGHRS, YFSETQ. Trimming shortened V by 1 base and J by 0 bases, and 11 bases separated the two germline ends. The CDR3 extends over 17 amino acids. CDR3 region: CASSLSEGNSGANVLTF. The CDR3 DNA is TGCGCCAGCAGCTTGTCGGAGGGGAACTCTGGGGCCAACGTCCTGACTTTC. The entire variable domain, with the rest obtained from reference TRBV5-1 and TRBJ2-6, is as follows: KAGVTQTPRYLIKTRGQQVTLSCSPISGHRSVSWYQQTPGQGLQFLFEYFSETQRNKGNFPGRFSGRQFSNSRSEMNVSTLELGDSALYLCASSLSEGNSGANVLTFGAGSRLTVL.

The CDR3 region has the DNA TGTGCCAGCAGCACCCGGACAGGTTCGGGCACTGAAGCTTTCTTT. Translation: CASSTRTGSGTEAFF. This chain uses TRBV4-2 with TRBJ1-1, with TRBD1 matching over 7 bases. V lost 5 bases and J lost 4; bases outside the gene matches: 10. This CDR3 is built from 15 residues. Germline V lookup: CDR1 LGHNA, CDR2 YNFKEQ.

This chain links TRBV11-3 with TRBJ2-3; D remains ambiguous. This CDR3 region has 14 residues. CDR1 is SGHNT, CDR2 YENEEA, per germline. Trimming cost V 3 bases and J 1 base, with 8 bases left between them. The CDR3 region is CASSLAVGTDTQYF. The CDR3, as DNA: TGTGCCAGCAGCTTGGCGGTGGGCACAGATACGCAGTATTTT.

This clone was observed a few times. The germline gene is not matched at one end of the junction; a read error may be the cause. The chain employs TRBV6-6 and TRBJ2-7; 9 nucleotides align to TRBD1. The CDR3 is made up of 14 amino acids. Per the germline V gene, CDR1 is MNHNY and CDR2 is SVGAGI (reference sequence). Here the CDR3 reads CASRRTGASHEQYF. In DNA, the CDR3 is TGTGCCAGCAGACGGACAGGGGCCTCCCACGAGCAGTACTTC.

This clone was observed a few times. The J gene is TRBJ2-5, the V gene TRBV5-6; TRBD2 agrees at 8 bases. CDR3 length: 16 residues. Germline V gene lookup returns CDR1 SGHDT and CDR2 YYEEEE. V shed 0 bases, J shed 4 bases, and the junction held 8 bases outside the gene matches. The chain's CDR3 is CASSLVIPGGAETQYF. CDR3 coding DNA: TGTGCCAGCAGCTTGGTTATTCCCGGGGGGGCAGAGACCCAGTACTTC.

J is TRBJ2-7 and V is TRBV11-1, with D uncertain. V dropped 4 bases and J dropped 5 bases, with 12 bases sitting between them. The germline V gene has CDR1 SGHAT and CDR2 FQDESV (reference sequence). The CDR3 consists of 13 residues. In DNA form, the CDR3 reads TGTGCCAGCAGCTCGAGAGTTATCAACGAGCAGTACTTC. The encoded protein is CASSSRVINEQYF.

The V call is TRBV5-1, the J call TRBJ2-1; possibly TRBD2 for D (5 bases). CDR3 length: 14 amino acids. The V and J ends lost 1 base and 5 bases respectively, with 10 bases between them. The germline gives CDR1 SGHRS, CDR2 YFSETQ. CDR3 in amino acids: CASSLSPGDNEQFF. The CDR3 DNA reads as TGCGCCAGCAGCTTGTCTCCCGGGGACAATGAGCAGTTCTTC.

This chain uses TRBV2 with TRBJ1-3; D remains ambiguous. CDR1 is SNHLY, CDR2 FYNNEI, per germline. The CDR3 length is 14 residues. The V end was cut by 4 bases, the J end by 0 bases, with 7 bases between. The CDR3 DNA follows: TGTGCCAGCAGTGGTGTTTACTCTGGAAACACCATATATTTT. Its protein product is CASSGVYSGNTIYF.

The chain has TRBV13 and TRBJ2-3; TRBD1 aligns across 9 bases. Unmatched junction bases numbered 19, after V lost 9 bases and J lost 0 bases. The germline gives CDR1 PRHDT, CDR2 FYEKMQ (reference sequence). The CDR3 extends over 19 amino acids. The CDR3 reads CASFPLAGTGTPSTDTQYF. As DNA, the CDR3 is TGTGCCAGTTTCCCTCTAGCCGGGACAGGGACCCCTAGCACAGATACGCAGTATTTT.